This T cell receptor (beta chain) was sequenced for a study of T cells after yellow fever vaccination. This clonotype was seen a handful of times. Its antigen is not identified. CDR1 LNHDA and CDR2 SQIVND come from the germline V gene (reference sequence). This CDR3 is 12 amino acids long. Trimming pared 1 base from V and 6 bases from J, leaving 6 bases between. Synthesis of TCR cDNA relied on 5'RACE template switching, which attached a universal primer site and UMIs. TCRdb redid the calling of the 5' RACE reads with MiXCR, one entry per CDR3 protein. Counted here are 250,000 to 350,000 distinct CDR3 sequences, around 4.5% occurring once; the ten biggest clones make up just under 20%. General study findings and limits: Just a small share of clonotypes turned up in the CD4 compartment as well as the CD8 compartment.

The chain joins TRBV19 to TRBJ1-1; TRBD1 is a possible D gene (5 bases). The sample here was PBMCs, taken 15 days after the yellow fever booster vaccination. The clonotype was recovered from a man younger than 35 who received the YFV17D yellow fever vaccine. The CDR3 loop reads CASSIGGAEAFF. The DNA for the CDR3 is TGTGCCAGTAGTATAGGGGGGGCTGAAGCTTTCTTT.